This T cell receptor (beta chain) was captured in a study of shared clonotypes between healthy human individuals (dated by TCRdb to the early 2020s). For the wider study: Two women and a few men aged 18 to 49 years were included in the cohort. Per donor, three plates each were used for CD4 naive and CD4 memory, two for CD8 naive, and one for CD8 memory. The study deeply sequenced blood TCR repertoires of roughly five healthy adults to estimate repertoire size and the extent of clonotype sharing between individuals. Libraries were prepared and TCR repertoires were sequenced by different laboratories using diverse techniques, in order to increase sequencing depth and limit assay-specific biases. Leukapheresis yielded between about 0.8 and 8.9 billion PBMCs per donor. What the work shows at the level of the full study, not this receptor alone: The small number of donors limited the genetic and exposure-history diversity represented. Approximately 5% of naive CD4, 3.5% of naive CD8, approximately 2% of memory CD4, and 0.4% of memory CD8 clonotypes were shared across several donors. Compared with non-shared clonotypes, clonotypes shared by all four sorted-subset donors had higher generation probabilities. Incomplete sequencing was indicated by rarefaction of sorted-subset datasets, despite the large sequencing depth. Based on pairwise subsampling, the degree of clonotype sharing among donors was expected to be affected by sequencing depth. Sampling was restricted to blood, and TCR repertoires in tissue are likely to differ from TCR repertoires in blood. Naive subsets generally had larger estimated clonotype richness than memory subsets.

The V end gives up 5 bases and the J end 1 base, leaving 7 bases in the junction not matched to a gene. Counted from cysteine to phenylalanine, this CDR3 has 15 amino acids. Only the CDR3 DNA is retained, 45 bases long and in frame from the first base. Reading the germline V gene (reference sequence) gives CDR1 SEHNR and CDR2 FQNEAQ. As to this clone: Its antigen target is currently unknown. No quality values exist for individual bases; no much larger clone is one base distant.

The donors were healthy, HIV-negative adults with no recently reported acute infections or vaccinations. Only Caucasian adults living in Nashville, Tennessee, USA were represented among the donors. CD4+ T cells were enriched by magnetic negative selection, after which naive cells were positively selected on CD45RA and the negative fraction was taken as the memory subset. After blood collection by leukapheresis, PBMCs were isolated using Ficoll-Histopaque density gradient centrifugation and then cryopreserved in the vapor phase of liquid nitrogen. Analytical flow cytometry was used to check the purity and quantity of every magnetically sorted T cell population. Genomic DNA was isolated from every sorted fraction and measured by UV absorbance on a Nanodrop 2000c. Using the deep immunoSEQ assay, TCR CDR3 regions were amplified from genomic DNA by multiplex PCR. Genomic DNA extracted from each cell subset was distributed evenly over all wells of several immunoSEQ 96-well plates, and each plate served as one replicate. Each replicate PCR for sorted subsets received 200 ng genomic DNA, equal to roughly 30,000 T cell genomes. Purified libraries were quantified with a Qubit 3.0 fluorometer, sized on a Bioanalyzer 2100, and re-quantified with the KAPA Library Quantification kit. Every immunoSEQ 96-well plate was sequenced on a dedicated single-read 150-cycle Illumina NextSeq 550 flow cell. The paper's data handling went like this. Because the immunoSEQ output included only junctional sequences and no quality scores, the filtering could not be the same as the filtering used for full-length reads. Sequences were annotated with PyIR, a Python wrapper for IgBLAST v1.9, using IMGT germline references to assign V/J genes and CDR3. Reads were filtered out if the reads had weak V/J assignments (E-value above 1e-6), no CDR3, stop codons, out-of-frame junctions, or ambiguous translated residues. V3J clonotypes were defined by identical inferred V gene, J gene, and CDR3 amino acid sequence. Percentage overlap between repertoires was calculated by dividing the number of shared unique clonotypes by the size of the smaller repertoire. Repertoire richness was assessed with RTK rarefaction, the Chao1 estimator, and Recon v2.1 estimates of unobserved clonotypes. For all TCRbeta clonotypes obtained by the gDNA method from a few donors, generation probabilities were computed with OLGA. Drawn from immuneACCESS, this table holds only the in-frame rearrangements with V and J called that TCRdb kept. Clones are partly lost; checked studies trace under half to an unresolved V gene and leave the rest unexplained. V and J calls plus clone size are reproduced from that table; the DNA served to infer D and trimming. The sample yields about 1 million clones; about 75% were counted once. Approximately 1.5% of the sample is taken by the ten largest.

The sequence is built from TRBV7-9 and TRBJ1-1, and TRBD1 matches 7 of the central bases. The sequence was collected from a man between 18 and 29 years old in good health. The sequenced sample consisted of memory CD4+ T cells sorted from blood. This specimen's cell subset or site label, per the study, means: CD45RA-negative fraction. This receptor has the CDR3 CASSGQGGWNTEAFF. The nucleotides are TGTGCCAGCAGCGGTCAGGGGGGCTGGAACACTGAAGCTTTCTTT.